This entry lists 2 T cell receptor beta chains sequenced from one sample in a study of cytomegalovirus exposure and HLA in healthy donors. The study ran its PCR with 60 Vbeta and 13 Jbeta primers. Using immunoSEQ multiplex PCR, the repertoire was profiled, and TCRdb retains in-frame clones only, with some absent. The sample records more than 140,000 clones, roughly 78% being singletons. The sample comprised PBMCs. The receptor source for this set is a man younger than 30 in good health and CMV-seropositive.

The chain uses TRBV7-9 and TRBJ2-1; 11 bases are a match to TRBD2. V lost 0 bases to trimming and J lost 8 bases; unmatched junction nucleotides: 6. Germline CDR1 and CDR2: SEHNR and FQNEAQ (reference sequence). This CDR3 is built from 16 residues. Here the CDR3 reads CASSLAGLAGGDEQFF. The CDR3 DNA reads as TGTGCCAGCAGCTTAGCCGGCCTAGCGGGAGGCGATGAGCAGTTCTTC. Together with reference TRBV7-9 and TRBJ2-1, the CDR3 gives the full variable domain: DTGVSQNPRHKITKRGQNVTFRCDPISEHNRLYWYRQTLGQGPEFLTYFQNEAQLEKSRLLSDRFSAERPKGSFSTLEIQRTEQGDSAMYLCASSLAGLAGGDEQFFGPGTRLTVL.

The chain links TRBV2 to TRBJ2-7; TRBD2 might be the D (6 bases). Between the trimmed V and J ends, which lost 4 bases and 3 bases, there was a span of 10 bases. The CDR3 is made up of 13 amino acids. Germline V gene sequence: CDR1 SNHLY, CDR2 FYNNEI. The CDR3 nucleotides are TGTGCCAGCAGTGGACCGCGGGACTACGAGCAGTACTTC. Translated: CASSGPRDYEQYF.